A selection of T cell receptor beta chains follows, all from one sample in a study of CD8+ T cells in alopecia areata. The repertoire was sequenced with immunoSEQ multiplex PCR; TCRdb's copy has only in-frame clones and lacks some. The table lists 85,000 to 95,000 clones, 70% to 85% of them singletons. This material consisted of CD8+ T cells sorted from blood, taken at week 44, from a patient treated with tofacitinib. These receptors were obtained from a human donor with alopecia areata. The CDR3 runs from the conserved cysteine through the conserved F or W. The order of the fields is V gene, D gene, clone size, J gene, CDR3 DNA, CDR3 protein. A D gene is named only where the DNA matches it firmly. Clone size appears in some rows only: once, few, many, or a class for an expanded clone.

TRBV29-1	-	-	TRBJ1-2	TGCAGCGTGCGGACGGAATACTATGGCTACACCTTC	CSVRTEYYGYTF
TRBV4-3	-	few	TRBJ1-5	TGCGCCAGCAGCCTGGGGGCGAATCAGCCCCAGCATTTT	CASSLGANQPQHF
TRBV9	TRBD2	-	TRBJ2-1	TGTGCCAGCAGCGTCCGGACTAGCGGGGCGTACAATGAGCAGTTCTTC	CASSVRTSGAYNEQFF
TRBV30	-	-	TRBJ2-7	TGTGCCTGGGGAGGGGGACAACCATTCTACGAGCAGTACTTC	CAWGGGQPFYEQYF
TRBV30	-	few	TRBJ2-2	TGTGCCTGGTCACAGGGCACCGGGGAGCTGTTTTTT	CAWSQGTGELFF
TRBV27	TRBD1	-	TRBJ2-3	TGTGCCAGCAGTTCATTATTGTTGGGACAGGGCCAAACCTACAGCACAGATACGCAGTATTTT	CASSSLLLGQGQTYSTDTQYF
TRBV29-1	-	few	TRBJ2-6	TGCAGCGTCCTAATCCGGGCACACTCTGGGGCCAACGTCCTGACTTTC	CSVLIRAHSGANVLTF
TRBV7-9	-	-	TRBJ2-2	TGTGCCAGCAGCTTAAGTACCGGGGAGCTGTTTTTT	CASSLSTGELFF
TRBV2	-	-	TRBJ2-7	TGTGCCAGCAGTGTATCGGGCAGAGCCTACGAGCAGTACTTC	CASSVSGRAYEQYF
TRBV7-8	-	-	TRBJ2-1	TGTGCCAGCAGGGCCGACGGGGTCTACAATGAGCAGTTCTTC	CASRADGVYNEQFF
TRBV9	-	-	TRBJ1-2	TGTGCCAGCAGCGCGGAGGGGTATGGCTACACCTTC	CASSAEGYGYTF
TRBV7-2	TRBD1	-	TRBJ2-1	TGTGCCAGCAGCACTTCCGGGACAGTTTACAATGAGCAGTTCTTC	CASSTSGTVYNEQFF
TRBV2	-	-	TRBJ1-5	TGTGCCAGCAGTCCCGTCAGGGGAGGTTATAGCAATCAGCCCCAGCATTTT	CASSPVRGGYSNQPQHF
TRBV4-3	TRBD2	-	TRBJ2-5	TGCGCCAGCAGCCAATTGACTAGCGGGGGAGAGACCCAGTACTTC	CASSQLTSGGETQYF
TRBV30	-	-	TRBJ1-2	TGTGCCTGGAGAGACATGCCGGAGAGTGGCTACACCTTC	CAWRDMPESGYTF
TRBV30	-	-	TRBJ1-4	TGTGCCTGGAGTGAGACAGGCATCACAACTAATGAAAAACTGTTTTTT	CAWSETGITTNEKLFF
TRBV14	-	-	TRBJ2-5	TGTGCCAGCAGCCAAGATCCCCGGGGGGAGACCCAGTACTTC	CASSQDPRGETQYF
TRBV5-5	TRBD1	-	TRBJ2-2	TGTGCCAGCAGCTTGGCCTTGGACAGGGGATCCGGGGAGCTGTTTTTT	CASSLALDRGSGELFF
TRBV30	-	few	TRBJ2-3	TGTGCCTGGAGAGAACCTTTAGGACAGAACCCTCAGGGTGATACGCAGTATTTT	CAWREPLGQNPQGDTQYF
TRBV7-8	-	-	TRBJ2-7	TGTGCCAGCAGCTTACGGACTTACGAGCAGTACTTC	CASSLRTYEQYF
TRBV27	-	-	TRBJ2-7	TGTGCCAGCAGTTTCGGGACCGAGTCCTACGAGCAGTACTTC	CASSFGTESYEQYF
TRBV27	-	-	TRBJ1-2	TGTGCCAGCAGTTTCGGCAGGGTTGGAGTGGGCTACACCTTC	CASSFGRVGVGYTF
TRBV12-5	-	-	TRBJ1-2	TGTGCTAGTGGTTTCGGGGGGCCGGATGGCTACACCTTC	CASGFGGPDGYTF
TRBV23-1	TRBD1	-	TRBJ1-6	TGCGCCAGCAGTCAACCGGACAGGTATAATTCACCCCTCCACTTT	CASSQPDRYNSPLHF
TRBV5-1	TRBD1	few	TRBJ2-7	TGCGCCAGCAGCTTGCGGGGAACAGGGGCCTACGAGCAGTACTTC	CASSLRGTGAYEQYF
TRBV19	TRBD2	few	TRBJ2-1	TGTGCCAGTAGGCTCTCTCCCCTCGGGACTAGCGGGGAATACAATGAGCAGTTCTTC	CASRLSPLGTSGEYNEQFF
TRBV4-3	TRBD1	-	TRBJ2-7	TGCGCCAGCAGCCAAGTCTGGCGACAGGGTAGATACGAGCAGTACTTC	CASSQVWRQGRYEQYF
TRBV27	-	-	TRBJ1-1	TGTGCCAGCAGCCGATCAGGGATGTACACTGAAGCTTTCTTT	CASSRSGMYTEAFF
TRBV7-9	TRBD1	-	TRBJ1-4	TGTGCCAGCAGGGGGACAGCAGATGAAAAACTGTTTTTT	CASRGTADEKLFF
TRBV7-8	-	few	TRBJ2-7	TGTGCCAGCAGCTTAACGCAGGGCGGGTACGAGCAGTACTTC	CASSLTQGGYEQYF
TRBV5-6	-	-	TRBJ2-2	TGTGCCAGCAGCCCAAAGACCGGGGAGCTGTTTTTT	CASSPKTGELFF
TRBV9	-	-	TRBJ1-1	TGTGCCAGCAGCGCACGGACCCTAAGTGAAGCTTTCTTT	CASSARTLSEAFF
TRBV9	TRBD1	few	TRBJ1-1	TGTGCCAGCAGCGGACAGGGTCCTGAAGCTTTCTTT	CASSGQGPEAFF
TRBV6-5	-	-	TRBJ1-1	TGTGCCAGCAGCCCCCCGCCCCATGCTTTCTTT	CASSPPPHAFF
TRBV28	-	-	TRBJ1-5	TGTGCCAGCAGTTTACTTGTCCCCAATCAGCCCCAGCATTTT	CASSLLVPNQPQHF
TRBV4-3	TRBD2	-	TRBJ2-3	TGCGCCAGCAGCCAAGGGACTAGCGGGGGAGCTACGCAGTATTTT	CASSQGTSGGATQYF
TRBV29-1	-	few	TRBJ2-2	TGCAGCGTTGCCCAGGGGTTAAACACCGGGGAGCTGTTTTTT	CSVAQGLNTGELFF
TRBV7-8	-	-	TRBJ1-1	TGTGCCAGCCACCCGGTTTCTGGGGGAGGGACTGAAGCTTTCTTT	CASHPVSGGGTEAFF
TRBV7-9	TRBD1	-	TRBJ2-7	TGTGCCAGCAGCTTTAACAGGGGCGAGCAGTACTTC	CASSFNRGEQYF
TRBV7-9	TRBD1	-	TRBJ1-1	TGTGCCAGCAGCTTTAAGGGGGCAGGCTCTGAAGCTTTCTTT	CASSFKGAGSEAFF
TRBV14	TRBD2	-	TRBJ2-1	TGTGCCAGCAGCTTGACTAGCGGGGGCTACAATGAGCAGTTCTTC	CASSLTSGGYNEQFF
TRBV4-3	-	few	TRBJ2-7	TGCGCCAGCTCCATGGGATGGTCACCGTCCTACGAGCAGTACTTC	CASSMGWSPSYEQYF
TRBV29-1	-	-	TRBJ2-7	TGCAGCACCGACCGGGACGACAGCTCCTACGAGCAGTACTTC	CSTDRDDSSYEQYF